This T cell receptor (beta chain) was obtained from a study of cytomegalovirus exposure and HLA in healthy donors. This PCR relied on a set of 60 Vbeta primers and 13 Jbeta primers. Generated by immunoSEQ multiplex PCR, the TCRdb table keeps only in-frame clones and is missing some. Of roughly 100,000 clones in the sample, around 79% were seen once. V trimming: 8 bases; J trimming: 0 bases; junction bases outside the gene matches: 7. This CDR3 comprises 14 residues. Germline loops: CDR1 GTSNPN, CDR2 SVGIG (reference sequence). The sequencing input was PBMCs. The rearrangement uses TRBV30 and TRBJ1-5, with 7 positions matching TRBD1. The source of this sequence is a woman in her thirties or forties in good health and CMV-seronegative. The CDR3 sequence is CARGDRNSNQPQHF. CDR3 DNA sequence: TGTGCCCGTGGGGACAGAAATAGCAATCAGCCCCAGCATTTT.